This T cell receptor beta chain was sequenced in a study of OX40 agonist ivuxolimab in advanced cancers. With respect to this clone: Other DNA variants within this sample encode the same CDR3.

Repertoires were generated with immunoSEQ multiplex PCR, while TCRdb's copy carries only in-frame clones and drops some. The repertoire holds 74,000 or so clones, 86% seen once, with around 1.9% in the top ten. This receptor was taken from an adult with an advanced solid tumor such as melanoma, head and neck, liver or kidney cancer. This sample comprised CD4+ or CD8+ T cells sorted from blood, obtained in a trial of the OX40 agonist ivuxolimab.

CDR3 sequence: CASSPGTANTGELFF. The DNA for the CDR3 is TGTGCCAGCTCACCAGGAACAGCAAACACCGGGGAGCTGTTTTTT. The gene calls are TRBV18 and TRBJ2-2; the D is unclear. Between the trimmed V and J ends, which lost 2 bases and 2 bases, there was a span of 9 bases. The CDR3 consists of 15 residues. Germline loops: CDR1 KGHSH, CDR2 LQKENI.